This T cell receptor beta chain is drawn from a study of early T cells in non-severe SARS-CoV-2 infection. Across the whole study: Sequencing targeted bulk RNA from unsorted whole blood, leaving chains unpaired.

The TCR library protocol attached unique molecular identifiers to the individual cDNA molecules. TCRdb used MiXCR to reprocess the 5' RACE reads, holding one entry per CDR3 protein. The sample has tens of thousands of distinct CDR3 sequences, around 15% seen once. The study's findings and limits: Anti-spike CD8 responses were favored by VDJdb matching, which missed private and CD4 specificities.

Note on this clonotype: Its target is unknown.

There are 11 residues in the CDR3. Trimming left V 4 bases short and J 7 bases short, with 5 bases between. Germline lookup yields CDR1 LNHDA and CDR2 SQIVND (reference sequence). The receptor was derived from an adult who was a healthcare worker with PCR-confirmed SARS-CoV-2 infection or an uninfected control (not recorded which). V and J are TRBV19 and TRBJ1-3, with D possibly being TRBD1 (5 bases). The sequenced sample was whole blood. The CDR3 DNA reads TGTGCCAGTAGTAAGGGGAACACCATATATTTT. Amino acids: CASSKGNTIYF.